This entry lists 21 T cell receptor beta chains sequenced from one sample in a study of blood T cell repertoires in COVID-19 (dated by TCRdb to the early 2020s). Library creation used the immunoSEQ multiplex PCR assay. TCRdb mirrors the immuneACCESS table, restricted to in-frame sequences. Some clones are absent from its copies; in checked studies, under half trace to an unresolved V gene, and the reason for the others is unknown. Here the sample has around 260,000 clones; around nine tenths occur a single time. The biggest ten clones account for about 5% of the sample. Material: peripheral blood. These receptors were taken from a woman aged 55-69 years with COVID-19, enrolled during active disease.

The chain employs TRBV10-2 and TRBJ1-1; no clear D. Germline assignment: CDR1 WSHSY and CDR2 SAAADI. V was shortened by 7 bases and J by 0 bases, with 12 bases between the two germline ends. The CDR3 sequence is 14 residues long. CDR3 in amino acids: CASKPRQMNTEAFF. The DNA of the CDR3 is TGCGCCAGCAAACCGAGACAAATGAACACTGAAGCTTTCTTT.

Here the CDR3 DNA reads TGTGCCAGCAGCCTGGACAGGGGCGATGAGCAGTTCTTC. It is translated as CASSLDRGDEQFF. The chain couples TRBV6-4 to TRBJ2-1, with 9 bases aligning to TRBD1. Germline CDR1 MRHNA, CDR2 SNTAGT. The CDR3 has 13 amino acids. The junction had 5 bases not matched to a gene; V was cut back by 6 bases and J by 8 bases.

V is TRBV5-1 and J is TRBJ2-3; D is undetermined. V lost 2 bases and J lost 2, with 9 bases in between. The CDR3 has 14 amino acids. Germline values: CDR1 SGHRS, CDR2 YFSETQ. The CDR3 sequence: CASSFQELTDTQYF. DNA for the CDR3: TGCGCCAGCAGCTTTCAAGAACTCACAGATACGCAGTATTTT.

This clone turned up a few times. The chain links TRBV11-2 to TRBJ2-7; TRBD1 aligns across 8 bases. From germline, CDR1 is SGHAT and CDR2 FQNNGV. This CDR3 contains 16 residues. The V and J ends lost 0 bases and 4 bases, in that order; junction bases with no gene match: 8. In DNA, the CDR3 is TGTGCCAGCAGCTTAGATTGGCGACAGGGGTGGTACGAGCAGTACTTC. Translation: CASSLDWRQGWYEQYF.

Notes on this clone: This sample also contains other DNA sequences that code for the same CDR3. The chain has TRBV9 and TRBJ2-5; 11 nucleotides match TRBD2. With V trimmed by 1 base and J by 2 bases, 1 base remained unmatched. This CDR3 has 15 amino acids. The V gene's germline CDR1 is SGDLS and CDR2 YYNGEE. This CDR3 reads CASSVTSGGQETQYF. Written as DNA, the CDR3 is TGTGCCAGCAGCGTAACTAGCGGGGGACAAGAGACCCAGTACTTC.

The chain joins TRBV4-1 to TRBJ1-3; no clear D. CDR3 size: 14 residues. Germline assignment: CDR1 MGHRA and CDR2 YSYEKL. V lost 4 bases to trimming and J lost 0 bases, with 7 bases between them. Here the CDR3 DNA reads TGCGCCAGCAGCCTCCCGGGCTCTGGAAACACCATATATTTT. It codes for CASSLPGSGNTIYF.

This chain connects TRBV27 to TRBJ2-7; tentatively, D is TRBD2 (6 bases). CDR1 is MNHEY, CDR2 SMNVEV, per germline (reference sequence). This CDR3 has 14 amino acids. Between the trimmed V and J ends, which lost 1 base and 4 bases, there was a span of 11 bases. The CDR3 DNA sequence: TGTGCCAGCAGTTTATATTACGGGGGTTACGAGCAGTACTTC. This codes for CASSLYYGGYEQYF.

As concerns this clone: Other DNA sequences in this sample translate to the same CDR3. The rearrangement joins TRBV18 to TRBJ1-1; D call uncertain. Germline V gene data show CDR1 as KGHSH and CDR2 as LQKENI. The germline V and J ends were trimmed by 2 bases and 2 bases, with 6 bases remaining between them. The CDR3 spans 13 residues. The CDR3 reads CASSPAVNTEAFF. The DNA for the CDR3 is TGTGCCAGCTCACCAGCGGTAAACACTGAAGCTTTCTTT.

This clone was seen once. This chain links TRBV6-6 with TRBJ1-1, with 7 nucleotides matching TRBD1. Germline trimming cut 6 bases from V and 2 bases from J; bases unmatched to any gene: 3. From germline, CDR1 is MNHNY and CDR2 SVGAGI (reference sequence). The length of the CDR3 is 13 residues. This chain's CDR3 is CASRGDSNTEAFF. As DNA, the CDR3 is TGTGCCAGCAGGGGGGACAGTAACACTGAAGCTTTCTTT.

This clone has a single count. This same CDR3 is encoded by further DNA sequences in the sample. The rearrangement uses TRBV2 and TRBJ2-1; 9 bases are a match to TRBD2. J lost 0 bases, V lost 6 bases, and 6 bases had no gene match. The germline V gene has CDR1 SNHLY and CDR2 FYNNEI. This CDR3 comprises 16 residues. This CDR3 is CASRGTSGRSYNEQFF. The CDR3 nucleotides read TGTGCCAGCAGAGGTACTAGCGGGCGCTCCTACAATGAGCAGTTCTTC. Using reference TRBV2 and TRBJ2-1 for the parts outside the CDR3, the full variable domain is EPEVTQTPSHQVTQMGQEVILRCVPISNHLYFYWYRQILGQKVEFLVSFYNNEISEKSEIFDDQFSVERPDGSNFTLKIRSTKLEDSAMYFCASRGTSGRSYNEQFFGPGTRLTVL.

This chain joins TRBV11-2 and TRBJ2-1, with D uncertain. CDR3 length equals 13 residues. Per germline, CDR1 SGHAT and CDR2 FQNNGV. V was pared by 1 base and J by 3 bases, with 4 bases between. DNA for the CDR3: TGTGCCAGCAGCTTAGCTAGCTACAATGAGCAGTTCTTC. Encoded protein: CASSLASYNEQFF.

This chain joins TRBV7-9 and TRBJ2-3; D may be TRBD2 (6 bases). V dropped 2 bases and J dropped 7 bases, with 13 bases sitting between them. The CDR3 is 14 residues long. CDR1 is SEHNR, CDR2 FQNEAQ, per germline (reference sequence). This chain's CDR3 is CASSLTGTSNTQYF. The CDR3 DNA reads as TGTGCCAGCAGCTTAACCGGGACTTCCAATACGCAGTATTTT.

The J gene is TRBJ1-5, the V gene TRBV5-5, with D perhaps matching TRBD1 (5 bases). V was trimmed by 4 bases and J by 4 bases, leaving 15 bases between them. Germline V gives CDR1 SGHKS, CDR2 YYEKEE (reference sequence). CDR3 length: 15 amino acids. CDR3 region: CASSLPPGRNQPQHF. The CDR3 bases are TGTGCCAGCAGCCTTCCCCCAGGGAGGAATCAGCCCCAGCATTTT.

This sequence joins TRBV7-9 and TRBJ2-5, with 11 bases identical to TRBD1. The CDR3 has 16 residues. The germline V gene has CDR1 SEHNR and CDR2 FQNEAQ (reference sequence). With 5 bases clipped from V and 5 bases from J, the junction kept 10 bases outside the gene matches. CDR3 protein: CASSTRTGGTRETQYF. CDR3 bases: TGTGCCAGCAGCACTCGGACAGGGGGCACGAGGGAGACCCAGTACTTC. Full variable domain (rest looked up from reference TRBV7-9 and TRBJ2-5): DTGVSQNPRHKITKRGQNVTFRCDPISEHNRLYWYRQTLGQGPEFLTYFQNEAQLEKSRLLSDRFSAERPKGSFSTLEIQRTEQGDSAMYLCASSTRTGGTRETQYFGPGTRLLVL.

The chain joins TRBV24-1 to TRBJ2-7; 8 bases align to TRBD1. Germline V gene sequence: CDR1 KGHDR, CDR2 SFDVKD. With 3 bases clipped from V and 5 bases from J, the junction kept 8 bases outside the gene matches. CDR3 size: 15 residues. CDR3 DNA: TGTGCCACCAGTGATCATAAGGACAGGGCCCACGAGCAGTACTTC. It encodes CATSDHKDRAHEQYF.

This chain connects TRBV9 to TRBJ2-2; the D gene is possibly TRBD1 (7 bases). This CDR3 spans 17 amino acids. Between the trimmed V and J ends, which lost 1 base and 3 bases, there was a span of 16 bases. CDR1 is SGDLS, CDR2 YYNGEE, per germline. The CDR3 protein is CASSVSISGGYTGELFF. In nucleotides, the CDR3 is TGTGCCAGCAGCGTATCGATTTCAGGGGGGTACACCGGGGAGCTGTTTTTT.

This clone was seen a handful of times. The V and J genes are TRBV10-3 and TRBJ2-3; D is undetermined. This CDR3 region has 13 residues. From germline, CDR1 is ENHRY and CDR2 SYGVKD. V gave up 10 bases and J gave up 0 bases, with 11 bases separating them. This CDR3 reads CATAEPSTDTQYF. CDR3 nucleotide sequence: TGTGCCACCGCGGAGCCTAGCACAGATACGCAGTATTTT.

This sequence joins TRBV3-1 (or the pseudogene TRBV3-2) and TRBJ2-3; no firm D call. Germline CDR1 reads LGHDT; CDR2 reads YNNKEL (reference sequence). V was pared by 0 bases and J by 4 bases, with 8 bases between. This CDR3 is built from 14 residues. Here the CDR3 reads CASSQDIRADTQYF. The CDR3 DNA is TGTGCCAGCAGCCAAGACATTCGCGCAGATACGCAGTATTTT.

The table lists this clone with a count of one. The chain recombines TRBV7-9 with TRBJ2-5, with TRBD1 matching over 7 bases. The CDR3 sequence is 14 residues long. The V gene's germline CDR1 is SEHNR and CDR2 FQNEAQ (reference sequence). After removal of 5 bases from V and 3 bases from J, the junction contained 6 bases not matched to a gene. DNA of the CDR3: TGTGCCAGCAGCCTAGGGACAGACGAAGAGACCCAGTACTTC. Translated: CASSLGTDEETQYF.

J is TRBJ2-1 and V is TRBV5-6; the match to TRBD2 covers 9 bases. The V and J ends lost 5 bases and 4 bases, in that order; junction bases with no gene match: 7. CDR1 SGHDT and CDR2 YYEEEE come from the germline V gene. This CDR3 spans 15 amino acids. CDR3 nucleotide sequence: TGTGCCAGCAGTCCCGGGACTAGCCGTTACAATGAGCAGTTCTTC. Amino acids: CASSPGTSRYNEQFF. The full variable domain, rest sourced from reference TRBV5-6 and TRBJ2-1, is DAGVTQSPTHLIKTRGQQVTLRCSPKSGHDTVSWYQQALGQGPQFIFQYYEEEERQRGNFPDRFSGHQFPNYSSELNVNALLLGDSALYLCASSPGTSRYNEQFFGPGTRLTVL.

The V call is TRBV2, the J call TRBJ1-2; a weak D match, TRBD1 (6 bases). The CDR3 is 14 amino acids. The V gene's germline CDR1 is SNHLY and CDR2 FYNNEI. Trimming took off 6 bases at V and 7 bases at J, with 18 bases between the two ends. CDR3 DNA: TGTGCCAGCAGGAGGTCAGGGGCCCTGAGTGGCTACACCTTC. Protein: CASRRSGALSGYTF.